These 6 T cell receptor beta chains came from one sample sequenced in a study of CD8+CD57+ T cells in acquired aplastic anemia. Genomic DNA, the template, was used for profiling of the TCR beta VDJ and CDR3. TCRdb itself ran the reads through MiXCR, one entry per CDR3 protein. The sample has a few hundred thousand distinct CDR3 sequences; 45% to 70% are singletons. Sequences were obtained from sorted CD4+, CD8+, or CD8+CD57+ T cells (not recorded which) from PBMCs. The receptors derive from a human donor with severe aplastic anemia or a healthy control (not recorded which).

The rearrangement joins TRBV24-1 to TRBJ2-7, with a tentative D call TRBD2 (5 bases). The germline CDR1 and CDR2 sequences are KGHDR and SFDVKD. Trimming cost V 2 bases and J 4 bases, with 8 bases left between them. The length of the CDR3 is 13 residues. The CDR3 protein is CATSDSRGYEQYF. CDR3 DNA: TGTGCCACCAGTGATTCCCGGGGATACGAGCAGTACTTC.

This clonotype was recorded many times. The rearrangement uses TRBV5-1 and TRBJ2-1; D gene ambiguous. V was clipped by 0 bases and J by 6 bases, with 7 bases between them. The CDR3 has 13 residues. Germline V lookup: CDR1 SGHRS, CDR2 YFSETQ. DNA for the CDR3: TGCGCCAGCAGCTTGGACGTTTTCAATGAGCAGTTCTTC. Protein product: CASSLDVFNEQFF.

This clonotype was observed a few times. The chain employs TRBV24-1 and TRBJ2-7; D not resolved. The CDR3 consists of 13 residues. Trimming pared 5 bases from V and 1 base from J, leaving 8 bases between. Germline assignment: CDR1 KGHDR and CDR2 SFDVKD. CDR3 nucleotides: TGTGCCACCAGTGTTGGCGGTTCCTACGAGCAGTACTTC. Protein product: CATSVGGSYEQYF.

This clonotype has ten or more counts. V and J are TRBV5-6 and TRBJ1-2; TRBD1 matches 7 bases. Germline assignment: CDR1 SGHDT and CDR2 YYEEEE. V was pared by 2 bases and J by 8 bases, with 6 bases of the junction left unmatched. The CDR3 length is 13 residues. CDR3 protein: CASSLSTGRGYTF. CDR3 in DNA: TGTGCCAGCAGCTTATCGACAGGGAGGGGCTACACCTTC.

This clonotype appeared a single time. The chain carries TRBV10-2 and TRBJ1-5; D uncertain. Germline loops: CDR1 WSHSY, CDR2 SAAADI. The CDR3 length is 15 residues. The V end was cut by 4 bases, the J end by 0 bases, with 10 bases between. In DNA form, the CDR3 reads TGCGCCAGCAGTGGGTCAGCCTATAGCAATCAGCCCCAGCATTTT. Protein product: CASSGSAYSNQPQHF.

This clonotype was recorded at least ten times. The V gene is TRBV5-8, the J gene TRBJ1-5; D possibly corresponds to TRBD1 (5 bases). Germline V gene data show CDR1 as SGHTS and CDR2 as YDEGEE. The CDR3 is made up of 15 amino acids. Trimming stripped 5 bases from V and 0 bases from J, with 12 bases between. The CDR3 sequence is CASSQGTVSNQPQHF. CDR3 in DNA: TGTGCCAGCAGTCAGGGCACGGTTAGCAATCAGCCCCAGCATTTT.